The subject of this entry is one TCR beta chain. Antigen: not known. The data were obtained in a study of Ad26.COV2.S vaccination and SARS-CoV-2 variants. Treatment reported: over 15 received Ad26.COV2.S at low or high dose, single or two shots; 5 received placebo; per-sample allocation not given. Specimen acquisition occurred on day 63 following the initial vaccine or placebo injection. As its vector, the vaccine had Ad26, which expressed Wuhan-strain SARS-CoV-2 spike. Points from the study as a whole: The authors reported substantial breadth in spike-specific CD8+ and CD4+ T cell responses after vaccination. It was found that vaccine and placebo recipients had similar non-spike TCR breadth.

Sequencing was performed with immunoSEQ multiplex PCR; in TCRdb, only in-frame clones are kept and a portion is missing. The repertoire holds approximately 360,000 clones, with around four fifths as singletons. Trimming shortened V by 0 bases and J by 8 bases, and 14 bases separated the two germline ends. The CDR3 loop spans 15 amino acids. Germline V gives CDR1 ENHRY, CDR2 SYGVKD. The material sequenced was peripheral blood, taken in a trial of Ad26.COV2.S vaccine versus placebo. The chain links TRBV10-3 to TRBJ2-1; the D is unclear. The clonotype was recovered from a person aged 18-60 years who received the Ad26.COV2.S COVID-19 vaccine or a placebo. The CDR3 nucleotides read TGTGCCATCAGTGAGTCGCTGTTAAAAAGGGATGAGCAGTTCTTC. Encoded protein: CAISESLLKRDEQFF.